This TCR beta chain originates from a study of blood T cell repertoires in COVID-19. Study in general: T cells, B-cell-depleted T cells, or PBMCs supplied cDNA or gDNA.

Sequenced by immunoSEQ multiplex PCR; TCRdb stores in-frame clones only, minus some. The profile shows roughly 59,000 clones, around 80% of them singletons. The CDR3 sequence is 13 residues long. Germline lookup yields CDR1 KGHSH and CDR2 LQKENI. Trimming removed 5 bases from V and 2 bases from J; junction bases left unmatched: 2. The specimen sequenced was peripheral blood. The clonotype was recovered from a human donor in a cohort sampled during active COVID-19. The rearrangement joins TRBV18 to TRBJ2-5, with 7 nucleotides matching TRBD1. DNA for the CDR3: TGTGCCAGCTCAGGGGACAGACAAGAGACCCAGTACTTC. Its translation: CASSGDRQETQYF.